The 15 T cell receptor beta chains reported below all come from one sample, sequenced in a study of blood T cells in healthy people across ages. Next came a second PCR, run for roughly 7 to 12 cycles, which used a sample-barcoded 5' primer along with a J-beta primer mix. MiXCR, applied by TCRdb to the 5' RACE reads, yields one record per CDR3 protein. The profile shows some 1.5 million distinct CDR3 sequences, 28% of them singletons. Source material: blood. The receptors shown here come from a young woman in good health.

This clonotype occurred once. This rearrangement joins TRBV2 to TRBJ2-5, with D unresolved. The end of the DNA fits TRBJ2-7 better, so the J call may be wrong. There are 13 residues in the CDR3. Germline V gene sequence: CDR1 SNHLY, CDR2 FYNNEI. CDR3 in amino acids: CASSENGRNEQYF. The CDR3 DNA reads TGTGCCAGCAGTGAAAACGGTAGAAACGAGCAGTACTTC.

The gene calls are TRBV5-1 and TRBJ2-2; 10 nucleotides agree with TRBD1. The V segment lost 4 bases and the J segment 8 bases; nucleotides outside the gene matches: 8. CDR3 size: 15 residues. Germline loops: CDR1 SGHRS, CDR2 YFSETQ. The CDR3: CASSGLGQGLGELFF. CDR3 nucleotides: TGCGCCAGCAGCGGCCTGGGACAGGGGCTAGGGGAGCTGTTTTTT.

This rearrangement joins TRBV12-5 to TRBJ1-6; D perhaps matches TRBD1 (6 bases). Germline V gives CDR1 LGHNT, CDR2 FRNRAP. V lost 7 bases to trimming and J lost 7 bases, with 14 bases between them. The CDR3 length is 14 residues. CDR3 sequence: CASANVGANSPLHF. CDR3 bases: TGTGCTAGTGCAAACGTGGGGGCGAATTCACCCCTCCACTTT. Full variable domain (missing parts from reference TRBV12-5 and TRBJ1-6): DARVTQTPRHKVTEMGQEVTMRCQPILGHNTVFWYRQTMMQGLELLAYFRNRAPLDDSGMPKDRFSAEMPDATLATLKIQPSEPRDSAVYFCASANVGANSPLHFGNGTRLTVT.

This clonotype was observed a few times. The chain couples TRBV7-9 to TRBJ2-7; perhaps TRBD1 as D (5 bases). The V end was cut by 5 bases, the J end by 5 bases, with 13 bases between. CDR1 and CDR2 from the germline V gene are SEHNR and FQNEAQ (reference sequence). The CDR3 totals 13 residues. The CDR3 reads CASSGAILDEQYF. DNA of the CDR3: TGTGCCAGCAGCGGGGCCATTCTGGACGAGCAGTACTTC.

On this clonotype: One base away lies a much larger clone, so this may be a sequencing read error. This rearrangement joins TRBV29-1 to TRBJ2-7; tentatively, D is TRBD1 (5 bases). Germline V gene sequence: CDR1 SQVTM, CDR2 ANQGSEA. V was cut by 7 bases and J by 7 bases, with 20 bases left in between. The CDR3 is 13 amino acids. The CDR3 region has the DNA TGCAGCGCCCAAGGGGATTCCTACAATGAGCAGTACTTC. This gives the protein CSAQGDSYNEQYF.

This clonotype was observed a handful of times. This chain joins TRBV9 and TRBJ1-6; a weak D match, TRBD1 (5 bases). The CDR3 loop spans 16 amino acids. Trimming removed 0 bases from V and 8 bases from J, with 15 bases in between. Looked up from germline, CDR1 is SGDLS and CDR2 is YYNGEE. CDR3 loop: CASSVEPGDLDSPLHF. The CDR3 bases are TGTGCCAGCAGCGTAGAGCCGGGGGATTTGGATTCACCCCTCCACTTT.

The rearrangement links TRBV20-1 to TRBJ2-3; the match to TRBD1 covers 8 bases. This CDR3 is built from 14 residues. Germline values: CDR1 DFQATT, CDR2 SNEGSKA (reference sequence). The V and J ends lost 3 bases and 4 bases, in that order; junction bases with no gene match: 6. CDR3 bases: TGCAGTGCTAGCTCCGGACAGGGACCAGATACGCAGTATTTT. Amino acid sequence: CSASSGQGPDTQYF.

The sample holds a few counts of this clonotype. The chain is built from TRBV4-1 and TRBJ1-2, with D possibly TRBD1 on 5 matching bases. The germline V and J ends were trimmed by 3 bases and 0 bases, with 17 bases remaining between them. Germline CDR1 is MGHRA and CDR2 is YSYEKL. This CDR3 is 17 amino acids long. CDR3 sequence: CASSHKIRGVPNYGYTF. The CDR3 DNA is TGCGCCAGCAGCCACAAGATACGGGGGGTCCCTAACTATGGCTACACCTTC.

This clonotype came up many times. The chain links TRBV20-1 to TRBJ1-2, with D possibly being TRBD1 (6 bases). The germline CDR1 and CDR2 sequences are DFQATT and SNEGSKA (reference sequence). V dropped 3 bases and J dropped 2 bases, with 13 bases sitting between them. CDR3 length equals 14 residues. Here the CDR3 DNA reads TGCAGTGCTAGTGGGACACAGAAAAACTATGGCTACACCTTC. The encoded protein is CSASGTQKNYGYTF.

In its sample, this clonotype was seen a few times. This sequence joins TRBV11-2 and TRBJ2-3; TRBD1 or TRBD2 may be the D gene (6 bases each). This CDR3 spans 13 amino acids. Between the trimmed V and J ends, which lost 8 bases and 1 base, there was a span of 10 bases. CDR1 is SGHAT, CDR2 FQNNGV, per germline. The CDR3 DNA sequence: TGTGCCAGCTGTGGGGGGCGCACAGATACGCAGTATTTT. This encodes CASCGGRTDTQYF.

On this clonotype itself: A read error may be the cause here, since a much bigger clone is one base away. V is TRBV30 and J is TRBJ1-2; D might be TRBD1 (5 bases). The CDR3 has 14 amino acids. Germline CDR1 GTSNPN, CDR2 SVGIG (reference sequence). The CDR3 coding sequence is TGTGCCCGGAGTGTGTACAGGACGGGCTATGGCTACACCTTC. It specifies CARSVYRTGYGYTF.

This sequence joins TRBV6-5 and TRBJ2-5; 15 positions agree with TRBD2. The CDR3 loop spans 17 amino acids. Germline V gene data show CDR1 as MNHEY and CDR2 as SVGAGI. Trimming removed 2 bases from V and 3 bases from J; junction bases left unmatched: 4. The CDR3 reads CASSYRGLAGGEETQYF. CDR3 nucleotide sequence: TGTGCCAGCAGTTACCGGGGACTAGCGGGAGGCGAAGAGACCCAGTACTTC.

In this sample, this clonotype turned up a few times. V gene TRBV6-5 combines with J gene TRBJ2-7; 12 bases agree with TRBD2. CDR3 length: 21 residues. Germline-derived CDR1 and CDR2 are MNHEY and SVGAGI. Losses at the gene ends were 0 bases for V and 0 bases for J; bases not matched to a gene: 15. This CDR3 is CASSYSIVRASGRARSYEQYF. DNA of the CDR3: TGTGCCAGCAGTTACTCGATAGTTCGTGCTAGCGGGAGGGCCCGCTCCTACGAGCAGTACTTC.

Comments on this clonotype: A much larger clone lies one base from this, so it may be a read error. The chain has TRBV5-4 and TRBJ2-6, with D tentatively TRBD2 (5 bases). The CDR3 covers 15 residues. Germline CDR1 reads SGHNT; CDR2 reads YYREEE (reference sequence). The CDR3: CTSRLRDSGANVLTF. CDR3 nucleotide sequence: TGTACCAGCAGACTCCGGGACTCTGGGGCCAACGTCCTGACTTTC.

The rearrangement uses TRBV9 and TRBJ1-2, with D perhaps TRBD1 (5 bases). The CDR3 is 16 residues long. Germline V gene data show CDR1 as SGDLS and CDR2 as YYNGEE. Trimming removed 6 bases at V and 6 bases at J, with 24 bases between. DNA for the CDR3: TGTGCCAGCACCACCGAGGGCCGGGGCGCTTGGGATGGCTACACCTTC. It translates to CASTTEGRGAWDGYTF.